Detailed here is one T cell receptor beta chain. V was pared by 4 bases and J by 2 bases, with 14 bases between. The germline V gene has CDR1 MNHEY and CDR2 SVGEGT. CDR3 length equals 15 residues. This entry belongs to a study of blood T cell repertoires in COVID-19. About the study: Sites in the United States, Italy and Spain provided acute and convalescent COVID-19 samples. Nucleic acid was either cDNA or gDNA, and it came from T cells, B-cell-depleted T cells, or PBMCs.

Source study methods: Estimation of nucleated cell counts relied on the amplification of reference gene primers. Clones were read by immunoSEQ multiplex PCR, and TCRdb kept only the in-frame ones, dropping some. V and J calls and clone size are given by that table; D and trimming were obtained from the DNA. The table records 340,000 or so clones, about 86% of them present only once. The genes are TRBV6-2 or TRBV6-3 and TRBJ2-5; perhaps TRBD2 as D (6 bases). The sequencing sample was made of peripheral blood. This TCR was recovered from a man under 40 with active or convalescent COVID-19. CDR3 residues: CASSWWSGVQETQYF. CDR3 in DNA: TGTGCCAGCAGTTGGTGGTCGGGGGTACAAGAGACCCAGTACTTC.